The 32 T cell receptor beta chains below all came from one sample that was sequenced in a study of T cells after yellow fever vaccination. TCRdb used MiXCR to reprocess the 5' RACE reads, holding one entry per CDR3 protein. The data show fewer than 100,000 distinct CDR3 sequences, around 5.8% seen once. The material was CD8+ T cells sorted from PBMCs, obtained 10 days after the yellow fever booster vaccination. The source of these receptors is a man aged 18 to 29 who received the YFV17D yellow fever vaccine.

This clonotype has just a few counts. The rearrangement uses TRBV11-2 and TRBJ2-7; tentative D call: TRBD2 (7 bases). The V gene's germline CDR1 is SGHAT and CDR2 FQNNGV. The CDR3 has 16 amino acids. Trimming shortened V by 4 bases and J by 4 bases, and 20 bases separated the two germline ends. The chain's CDR3 is CASSSPGAGAIYEQYF. DNA for the CDR3: TGTGCCAGCAGCTCCCCGGGGGCGGGGGCGATATACGAGCAGTACTTC.

This clonotype has a count of ten or more. The V and J genes are TRBV4-2 and TRBJ2-7; 7 bases line up with TRBD1. This CDR3 is built from 14 residues. J gave up 4 bases and V 0 bases, and 3 bases lay outside the gene matches. CDR1 and CDR2 from the germline V gene are LGHNA and YNFKEQ. The CDR3 region is CASSQETGVYEQYV. The CDR3 nucleotides are TGTGCCAGCAGCCAAGAAACAGGGGTGTACGAGCAGTACGTC.

The sample holds many counts of this clonotype. The V gene is TRBV7-9, the J gene TRBJ2-1; D perhaps matches TRBD2 (7 bases). With 2 bases removed from V and 4 bases from J, the gap between germline ends came to 12 bases. This CDR3 is built from 15 residues. CDR1 and CDR2 (germline): SEHNR, FQNEAQ (reference sequence). CDR3: CASSLSGGLYNEQFF. The DNA for the CDR3 is TGTGCCAGCAGCTTATCCGGGGGGCTATACAATGAGCAGTTCTTC.

This clonotype was counted between two and nine times. The CDR3 region is CASSGLPLIEDTEAFF. The DNA of the CDR3 is TGTGCCAGCTCTGGACTCCCGTTAATAGAGGACACTGAAGCTTTCTTT. This rearrangement joins TRBV6-6 to TRBJ1-1; no definite D call. The V gene's germline CDR1 is MNHNY and CDR2 SVGAGI (reference sequence). The length of the CDR3 is 16 residues. V was clipped by 8 bases and J by 3 bases, with 22 bases between them.

This clonotype was seen ten or more times. This chain joins TRBV4-1 and TRBJ2-1, with no clear D. CDR1 and CDR2 (germline): MGHRA, YSYEKL. V shed 0 bases and J shed 2 bases, with 5 bases lying between them. The CDR3 is made up of 14 amino acids. CDR3 residues: CASSQDPAYNEQFF. CDR3 in DNA: TGCGCCAGCAGCCAAGATCCGGCCTACAATGAGCAGTTCTTC.

The chain joins TRBV29-1 to TRBJ2-2, with a weak D call TRBD2 (5 bases). CDR3 length: 14 residues. Trimming removed 5 bases from V and 4 bases from J, with 14 bases in between. Germline values: CDR1 SQVTM, CDR2 ANQGSEA. The CDR3 DNA sequence: TGCAGCGTTAGCAGCGGAGAGGGCACCGGGGAGCTGTTTTTT. This encodes CSVSSGEGTGELFF.

This rearrangement joins TRBV15 to TRBJ2-7, with D maybe TRBD2 (5 bases). CDR1 is LNHNV, CDR2 YYDKDF, per germline (reference sequence). V lost 5 bases to trimming and J lost 4 bases, with 15 bases between them. The CDR3 totals 14 residues. CDR3 DNA: TGTGCCACCAGCGCCTCAAGAGGCGGGTACGAGCAGTACGTC. Translation: CATSASRGGYEQYV.

The chain is built from TRBV27 and TRBJ2-1; D could derive from TRBD1 or TRBD2 (5 bases each). Trimming stripped 3 bases from V and 9 bases from J, with 9 bases between. This CDR3 spans 12 amino acids. The germline V gene has CDR1 MNHEY and CDR2 SMNVEV (reference sequence). CDR3 region: CASSFPGAEQFF. The CDR3 DNA follows: TGTGCCAGCAGTTTTCCCGGGGCTGAGCAGTTCTTC.

V gene TRBV28 combines with J gene TRBJ2-1; possibly TRBD2 for D (5 bases). Germline V gene data show CDR1 as MDHEN and CDR2 as SYDVKM. V gave up 3 bases and J gave up 0 bases, with 9 bases separating them. The CDR3 extends over 15 amino acids. CDR3 nucleotides: TGTGCCAGCAGTTTCGACGCGGGCTCCTACAATGAGCAGTTCTTC. It codes for CASSFDAGSYNEQFF.

In its sample, this clonotype was seen a few times. The DNA of the CDR3 is TGTGCCAGCAGTTTGTTACAGGGAGGAGCTTTCTTT. It yields the protein CASSLLQGGAFF. V is TRBV6-6 and J is TRBJ1-1, with a tentative D call TRBD1 (6 bases). CDR1 and CDR2 (germline): MNHNY, SVGAGI (reference sequence). Trimming removed 4 bases from V and 10 bases from J, with 13 bases in between. The CDR3 sequence is 12 residues long.

V usage is TRBV6-6 and J usage is TRBJ2-2, with 9 bases fitting TRBD2. Germline CDR1 is MNHNY and CDR2 is SVGAGI (reference sequence). There are 14 residues in the CDR3. Trimming removed 5 bases from V and 7 bases from J; junction bases left unmatched: 5. The CDR3 here is CASSTRTSVGELFF. The CDR3 coding sequence is TGTGCCAGCAGTACGCGGACTAGCGTCGGGGAGCTGTTTTTT.

This clonotype was recorded a few times. This sequence joins TRBV13 and TRBJ2-7; the D is unclear. V gave up 4 bases and J gave up 1 base, with 8 bases separating them. The germline V gene encodes CDR1 PRHDT and CDR2 FYEKMQ (reference sequence). This CDR3 has 13 amino acids. CDR3 sequence: CASSSLVSYEQYF. CDR3 bases: TGTGCCAGCAGCTCCTTAGTTTCCTACGAGCAGTACTTC.

The J gene is TRBJ1-1, the V gene TRBV6-6; weak D call: TRBD1 (5 bases). CDR1 is MNHNY, CDR2 SVGAGI, per germline (reference sequence). There are 15 residues in the CDR3. V lost 7 bases and J 0 bases, leaving 15 bases between the germline ends. CDR3 sequence: CASNQARGVNTEAFF. DNA for the CDR3: TGTGCCAGCAACCAAGCGAGGGGCGTGAACACTGAAGCTTTCTTT.

The gene calls are TRBV3-1 and TRBJ2-7; D is unresolved. Trimming cost V 1 base and J 4 bases, with 5 bases left between them. This CDR3 comprises 12 residues. Germline V gene sequence: CDR1 LGHDT, CDR2 YNNKEL (reference sequence). CDR3: CASSQGRYEQYF. Written as DNA, the CDR3 is TGTGCCAGCAGCCAAGGACGGTACGAGCAGTACTTC.

V is TRBV12-5 and J is TRBJ2-7; no definite D call. V lost 0 bases, J lost 4 bases, and 10 bases lay in between. The CDR3 is 14 residues long. CDR1 is LGHNT, CDR2 FRNRAP, per germline. The CDR3 reads CASGLVGSGYEQYF. CDR3 in DNA: TGTGCTAGTGGTTTGGTAGGTTCGGGTTACGAGCAGTACTTC.

This clonotype was picked up a small number of times. CDR3 coding DNA: TGTGCCAGCAGTGATACGGGGACGGCCACAGATACGCAGTATTTT. Translating it yields CASSDTGTATDTQYF. The V call is TRBV6-4, the J call TRBJ2-3; D is possibly TRBD1 or TRBD2 (5 bases each). Between the trimmed V and J ends, which lost 3 bases and 2 bases, there was a span of 12 bases. The germline V gene has CDR1 MRHNA and CDR2 SNTAGT. The CDR3 has 15 amino acids.

The J gene is TRBJ1-3, the V gene TRBV4-1; no firm D call. The CDR3 length is 15 residues. Trimming removed 1 base from V and 0 bases from J, with 7 bases in between. In germline, CDR1 is MGHRA, CDR2 YSYEKL. CDR3 nucleotide sequence: TGCGCCAGCAGCCAAGGATACCCCTCTGGAAACACCATATATTTT. It specifies CASSQGYPSGNTIYF.

This clonotype was seen only a few times. The V gene is TRBV20-1, the J gene TRBJ1-1; D not certain. Germline CDR1 DFQATT, CDR2 SNEGSKA (reference sequence). Trimming took off 6 bases at V and 1 base at J, with 15 bases between the two ends. The CDR3 spans 14 residues. The chain's CDR3 is CSAPWVERNTEAFF. CDR3 nucleotide sequence: TGCAGTGCCCCTTGGGTTGAGAGGAACACTGAAGCTTTCTTT.

The rearrangement joins TRBV5-6 to TRBJ1-5, with a tentative D call TRBD1 (5 bases). Trimming shortened V by 4 bases and J by 3 bases, and 20 bases separated the two germline ends. Germline V gene data show CDR1 as SGHDT and CDR2 as YYEEEE. CDR3 length: 17 amino acids. CDR3 region: CASSGGRGKLYNQPQHF. The CDR3 DNA is TGTGCCAGCAGCGGAGGCCGGGGGAAGCTATACAATCAGCCCCAGCATTTT.

There are a few counts of this clonotype. CDR3 amino acids: CASSLVAGIPTEAFF. The CDR3, as DNA: TGCGCCAGCAGCTTGGTGGCTGGGATCCCGACTGAAGCTTTCTTT. V gene TRBV5-1 combines with J gene TRBJ1-1; D not certain. Trimming took 0 bases from V and 5 from J, leaving 14 bases between them. CDR1 SGHRS and CDR2 YFSETQ come from the germline V gene. The CDR3 has 15 residues.

The CDR3 reads CASSLSTVSGGLAGDQDEQFF. In DNA, the CDR3 is TGTGCCAGCAGTTTATCTACCGTTAGCGGCGGACTAGCGGGGGACCAGGATGAGCAGTTCTTC. V is TRBV28 and J is TRBJ2-1; 13 bases agree with TRBD2. V was pared by 1 base and J by 8 bases, with 20 bases of the junction left unmatched. The CDR3 length is 21 residues. Germline CDR1 reads MDHEN; CDR2 reads SYDVKM.

The chain is built from TRBV24-1 and TRBJ2-2; D may match TRBD1 or TRBD2 (5 bases each). Germline-derived CDR1 and CDR2 are KGHDR and SFDVKD. V was shortened by 4 bases and J by 0 bases, with 11 bases between the two germline ends. This CDR3 is 16 amino acids long. The CDR3 loop reads CATSERQTTNTGELFF. CDR3 sequence (DNA): TGTGCCACCAGTGAGAGACAGACTACGAACACCGGGGAGCTGTTTTTT.

This clonotype was seen repeatedly, ten times or more. The DNA for the CDR3 is TGCAGTGCTAGGGGGACAGGCAAGTTCTACTATGGCTACACCTTC. The encoded protein is CSARGTGKFYYGYTF. The chain uses TRBV20-1 and TRBJ1-2; 8 bases line up with TRBD1. After removal of 3 bases from V and 3 bases from J, the junction contained 9 bases not matched to a gene. Germline V lookup: CDR1 DFQATT, CDR2 SNEGSKA (reference sequence). CDR3 length equals 15 residues.

This clonotype has a handful of counts. The gene calls are TRBV19 and TRBJ2-7; D is undetermined. V was shortened by 3 bases and J by 5 bases, with 11 bases between the two germline ends. CDR1 and CDR2 (germline): LNHDA, SQIVND (reference sequence). The length of the CDR3 is 13 residues. This CDR3 reads CASSMGSFDEQYF. In nucleotides, the CDR3 is TGTGCCAGTAGTATGGGCAGCTTCGACGAGCAGTACTTC.

This clonotype was counted a few times. The chain joins TRBV2 to TRBJ2-5, with TRBD1 matching over 10 bases. The V gene end was trimmed by 3 bases and the J gene end by 5 bases; junction bases not matched to a gene: 3. The CDR3 is made up of 14 amino acids. The germline gives CDR1 SNHLY, CDR2 FYNNEI. In nucleotides, the CDR3 is TGTGCCAGCAGTGAGGACAGGGGGTGGGAGACCCAGTACTTC. It encodes CASSEDRGWETQYF.

The gene calls are TRBV10-3 and TRBJ1-1; 7 nucleotides line up with TRBD1. The V segment lost 3 bases and the J segment 1 base; nucleotides outside the gene matches: 2. Germline-derived CDR1 and CDR2 are ENHRY and SYGVKD. This CDR3 is 14 amino acids long. The CDR3 sequence: CAISEGTENTEAFF. CDR3 nucleotides: TGTGCCATCAGTGAAGGGACAGAGAACACTGAAGCTTTCTTT.

Ten or more counts support this clonotype. The chain links TRBV5-1 to TRBJ2-1; D might be TRBD2 (5 bases). CDR1 and CDR2 from the germline V gene are SGHRS and YFSETQ. The germline V and J ends were trimmed by 2 bases and 0 bases, with 12 bases remaining between them. The CDR3 runs to 16 residues. CDR3 loop: CASSFRGFSSYNEQFF. In nucleotides, the CDR3 is TGCGCCAGCAGCTTCCGGGGTTTTAGCTCCTACAATGAGCAGTTCTTC.

This rearrangement joins TRBV12-3 or TRBV12-4 to TRBJ2-3; D is possibly TRBD1 (6 bases). CDR3 length equals 14 residues. V was pared by 6 bases and J by 5 bases, with 15 bases between. The CDR3 DNA sequence: TGTGCCAGCAGCGCCGGGACACCCAGAGATACGCAGTATTTT. Protein sequence: CASSAGTPRDTQYF.

There are a few counts of this clonotype. V and J are TRBV7-2 and TRBJ1-1; maybe TRBD1 (6 bases). The CDR3 is made up of 17 amino acids. Germline CDR1 reads SGHTA; CDR2 reads FQGNSA. V was shortened by 2 bases and J by 2 bases, with 18 bases between the two germline ends. Here the CDR3 reads CASSLRRQGWRNTEAFF. The CDR3 nucleotides read TGTGCCAGCAGCTTACGGAGGCAGGGGTGGAGAAACACTGAAGCTTTCTTT.

The chain joins TRBV7-2 to TRBJ2-3; the match to TRBD2 covers 8 bases. Trimming took 6 bases from V and 3 from J; bases not matched to a gene: 5. This CDR3 spans 14 amino acids. CDR1 is SGHTA and CDR2 is FQGNSA in the germline V gene. The CDR3 DNA sequence: TGTGCCAGCAGTCCCGGGGGGGTGACAGATACGCAGTATTTT. Translation: CASSPGGVTDTQYF. Filled out from reference TRBV7-2 and TRBJ2-3, the complete variable domain reads GAGVSQSPSNKVTEKGKDVELRCDPISGHTALYWYRQSLGQGLEFLIYFQGNSAPDKSGLPSDRFSAERTGGSVSTLTIQRTQQEDSAVYLCASSPGGVTDTQYFGPGTRLTVL.

This clonotype was detected a few times. The genes are TRBV4-2 and TRBJ2-2; D perhaps matches TRBD1 (5 bases). V gave up 1 base and J gave up 8 bases, with 8 bases separating them. Germline lookup yields CDR1 LGHNA and CDR2 YNFKEQ. This CDR3 contains 13 residues. CDR3 nucleotide sequence: TGTGCCAGCAGCCAAGGAAGGGGAGGGGAGCTGTTTTTT. Its translation is CASSQGRGGELFF.

The V and J genes are TRBV24-1 and TRBJ2-5; 7 bases match TRBD2. The CDR3 has 13 amino acids. Trimming cost V 7 bases and J 4 bases; bases outside gene matches: 5. In germline, CDR1 is KGHDR, CDR2 SFDVKD. The CDR3 is CATSLSGVETQYF. DNA for the CDR3: TGTGCCACCAGCTTGAGCGGGGTAGAGACCCAGTACTTC.